This TCR beta chain is drawn from a study of control samples from healthy donors and cancer patients. Only in-frame clones appear in the TCRdb table, and some are missing; sequencing was by immunoSEQ multiplex PCR. Seen here are roughly 27,000 clones, around 90% observed once, and the top ten hold 10% to 15%. The TCR sequence derives from a man aged 45-65 years with lung cancer. The specimen was PBMCs.

The CDR3 DNA reads as TGTGCCAGCAGTTCCTCGACAGGGGAGGGATGGGAGACCCAGTACTTC. This encodes CASSSSTGEGWETQYF. The chain has TRBV28 and TRBJ2-5; possible D gene TRBD1, 8 bases. Germline V gene sequence: CDR1 MDHEN, CDR2 SYDVKM. The V end lost 4 bases, the J end lost 5 bases, and 20 bases lay between the germline ends. This CDR3 spans 16 amino acids.